This T cell receptor (beta chain) comes out of a study of cytomegalovirus exposure and HLA in healthy donors. Findings of the study overall: Being indistinguishable, some V segments were excluded, TRBV6-2 and TRBV6-3 among them. Usually a TCR sequence was rare, but some public TCRs were found in many donors. According to an earlier analysis, most TCR beta V segments yielded productive rearrangements about 87% or about 30% of the time. Follow-up analysis seemed to connect common viral pathogens with several of the most significant clusters identified.

Concerning this clone itself: Its antigen is not identified.

The trim removed 4 bases at V and 4 bases at J, leaving 4 bases unmatched. Germline loops: CDR1 SGHDT, CDR2 YYEEEE. The CDR3 totals 14 residues. The PCR made use of 60 Vbeta and 13 Jbeta primers. TCRdb's copy holds only in-frame clones and misses some; the assay was immunoSEQ multiplex PCR. This sample carries some 200,000 clones, about 9% of them seen once, and the ten largest clones take 1% to 1.5%. The sequence derives from a woman aged 25-40 years in good health and CMV-seropositive. The chain uses TRBV5-6 and TRBJ2-7; 11 nucleotides align to TRBD1. Sequenced material: PBMCs. This chain's CDR3 is CASSLGTGGYEQYF. CDR3 bases: TGTGCCAGCAGCCTTGGGACAGGGGGATACGAGCAGTACTTC.